What follows are 31 T cell receptor beta chains derived from one specimen sequenced in a study of T cells after yellow fever vaccination (dated by TCRdb to between 2018 and 2021). Library generation was performed with 5' RACE. These reads were obtained on an Illumina HiSeq 2500. The public reads were reanalyzed by TCRdb: fastp trimming at Q25, MiXCR alignment, in-frame beta chains only. CDR3 protein sequences are deduplicated, and each keeps its most common genes and DNA. The sample yields a few hundred thousand distinct CDR3 sequences; about 7% were counted once. The top ten hold roughly 0.9% of the sample. Sample treatment or condition, as interpreted from the label and publication: live attenuated yellow fever vaccine strain. The sequencing here drew on CD4+ T cells sorted from PBMCs, taken 15 days after the yellow fever booster vaccination. The receptors were sampled from a man aged 25 to 40 who received the YFV17D yellow fever vaccine.

The chain is built from TRBV20-1 and TRBJ2-1; D gene ambiguous. There are 11 residues in the CDR3. V gave up 2 bases and J gave up 2 bases, with 1 base separating them. Germline V gene sequence: CDR1 DFQATT, CDR2 SNEGSKA (reference sequence). The CDR3 bases are TGCAGTGCTAGACCCTACAATGAGCAGTTCTTC. This sequence encodes CSARPYNEQFF.

This chain joins TRBV20-1 and TRBJ2-5; 8 bases agree with TRBD1. The CDR3 sequence is 13 residues long. The germline CDR1 and CDR2 sequences are DFQATT and SNEGSKA (reference sequence). Losses at the gene ends were 5 bases for V and 3 bases for J; bases not matched to a gene: 5. CDR3 in DNA: TGCAGTGCTGGGAGGACAGGGAAAGAGACCCAGTACTTC. Translating gives CSAGRTGKETQYF.

At least ten counts were recorded for this clonotype. The chain recombines TRBV28 with TRBJ2-2, with D possibly TRBD1 on 6 matching bases. CDR1 is MDHEN and CDR2 is SYDVKM in the germline V gene. V was shortened by 3 bases and J by 4 bases, with 9 bases between the two germline ends. The CDR3 runs to 14 residues. CDR3 residues: CASSFLGGTGELFF. The CDR3 nucleotides read TGTGCCAGCAGTTTTCTAGGGGGCACCGGGGAGCTGTTTTTT.

This clonotype was detected many times. V and J are TRBV18 and TRBJ2-1; TRBD2 matches 7 bases. This CDR3 contains 14 residues. Germline assignment: CDR1 KGHSH and CDR2 LQKENI. V dropped 2 bases and J dropped 6; count of bases not matched to a gene: 4. The CDR3 loop is CASSPAGAANEQFF. The CDR3 coding sequence is TGTGCCAGCTCACCAGCGGGAGCTGCCAATGAGCAGTTCTTC.

This clonotype was seen many times. The rearrangement joins TRBV20-1 to TRBJ1-2, with 9 bases that match TRBD1. The CDR3 is 13 residues long. Germline CDR1 reads DFQATT; CDR2 reads SNEGSKA (reference sequence). V shed 7 bases, J shed 2 bases, and the junction held 5 bases outside the gene matches. The CDR3 DNA sequence: TGCAGTGTTCCGGACAGGGGAAACTATGGCTACACCTTC. Its translation is CSVPDRGNYGYTF.

Ten or more counts support this clonotype. The chain employs TRBV11-2 and TRBJ2-7; 10 bases match TRBD1. V lost 3 bases, J lost 3 bases, and 2 bases stayed unmatched. This CDR3 is 14 amino acids long. Germline values: CDR1 SGHAT, CDR2 FQNNGV. The CDR3 region has the DNA TGTGCCAGCAGCTTGACAGGGGGCGACTACGAGCAGTACTTC. It codes for CASSLTGGDYEQYF.

This clonotype has more than one count but fewer than ten. The gene calls are TRBV10-3 and TRBJ2-2; 7 nucleotides agree with TRBD1. Losses at the gene ends were 3 bases for V and 5 bases for J; bases not matched to a gene: 3. CDR3 length: 14 residues. CDR1 and CDR2 from the germline V gene are ENHRY and SYGVKD. CDR3 loop: CAISDDRVTGELFF. The CDR3 region has the DNA TGTGCCATCAGTGATGACAGGGTGACCGGGGAGCTGTTTTTT.

This clonotype was seen a handful of times. The chain joins TRBV24-1 to TRBJ2-3; D is undetermined. V lost 3 bases and J 2 bases, leaving 14 bases between the germline ends. Germline V gene data show CDR1 as KGHDR and CDR2 as SFDVKD. This CDR3 has 16 residues. The CDR3 loop reads CATSDPPPGDTDTQYF. Written as DNA, the CDR3 is TGTGCCACCAGTGATCCACCTCCCGGAGACACAGATACGCAGTATTTT.

This clonotype was picked up many times. The J gene is TRBJ2-3, the V gene TRBV7-9, with a possible D match to TRBD2 (7 bases). Germline V gene lookup returns CDR1 SEHNR and CDR2 FQNEAQ (reference sequence). This CDR3 has 13 amino acids. Trimming took off 6 bases at V and 6 bases at J, with 13 bases between the two ends. The CDR3 reads CASSPGGWDTQYF. In DNA, the CDR3 is TGTGCCAGCAGTCCGGGGGGCTGGGATACGCAGTATTTT.

This chain uses TRBV10-3 with TRBJ1-2; D gene uncertain. V lost 2 bases, J lost 0 bases, and 7 bases lay in between. This CDR3 comprises 14 residues. Germline V gene sequence: CDR1 ENHRY, CDR2 SYGVKD. The chain's CDR3 is CAISEDTSNYGYTF. The CDR3 region has the DNA TGTGCCATCAGTGAGGACACGTCTAACTATGGCTACACCTTC.

This clonotype showed up just a few times. The chain links TRBV29-1 to TRBJ2-2; maybe TRBD1 (6 bases). The CDR3 runs to 17 residues. CDR1 SQVTM and CDR2 ANQGSEA come from the germline V gene. CDR3 nucleotides: TGCAGGGAAGATCGGAGATGCGAAGAGGGGGACACCGGGGAGCTGTTTTTT. Residues: CREDRRCEEGDTGELFF.

This clonotype came up a few times. The genes are TRBV5-1 and TRBJ2-5; 8 nucleotides agree with TRBD2. Germline CDR1 and CDR2: SGHRS and YFSETQ. With V trimmed by 0 bases and J by 5 bases, 6 bases remained unmatched. The CDR3 spans 15 residues. The CDR3 spells CASSLASASGETQYF. The DNA of the CDR3 is TGCGCCAGCAGCTTGGCCTCCGCTAGCGGGGAGACCCAGTACTTC.

This clonotype was found many times. The rearrangement uses TRBV5-1 and TRBJ2-5; D remains ambiguous. CDR1 is SGHRS and CDR2 is YFSETQ in the germline V gene. The CDR3 runs 13 residues. Trimming removed 0 bases from V and 7 bases from J, with 10 bases in between. Written as DNA, the CDR3 is TGCGCCAGCAGCTTGGTAGGGTCGGGGACCCAGTACTTC. It specifies CASSLVGSGTQYF.

This clonotype was counted only a few times. This rearrangement joins TRBV19 to TRBJ1-5; D remains unclear. V was cut by 5 bases and J by 1 base, with 12 bases left in between. CDR1 LNHDA and CDR2 SQIVND come from the germline V gene (reference sequence). The CDR3 consists of 15 residues. In nucleotides, the CDR3 is TGTGCCAGTAGTCCTGCCGGTGGCAGCAATCAGCCCCAGCATTTT. Translated, it gives CASSPAGGSNQPQHF.

Many counts were recorded for this clonotype. This chain links TRBV7-8 with TRBJ1-1; TRBD1 matches at 7 bases. The CDR3 contains 17 residues. Germline loops: CDR1 SGHVS, CDR2 FQNEAQ. The V segment lost 3 bases and the J segment 1 base; nucleotides outside the gene matches: 11. The CDR3: CASSLLQGRDGNTEAFF. The CDR3 DNA reads as TGTGCCAGCAGCTTGTTACAGGGGCGTGACGGGAACACTGAAGCTTTCTTT.

This clonotype showed up just a few times. This chain joins TRBV10-3 and TRBJ1-2; D call uncertain. V was trimmed by 3 bases and J by 3 bases, leaving 11 bases between them. The germline V gene has CDR1 ENHRY and CDR2 SYGVKD. The CDR3 runs to 14 residues. The CDR3 spells CAISDRSGDYGYTF. The CDR3 nucleotides are TGTGCCATCAGTGACCGCTCGGGCGACTATGGCTACACCTTC.

This clonotype was counted ten times or more. CDR3 protein: CATSVRQLAVLSLGVGTDTQYF. The CDR3 DNA sequence: TGTGCCACCAGCGTGCGACAGCTAGCGGTTCTCTCTCTCGGCGTGGGCACAGATACGCAGTATTTT. This rearrangement joins TRBV15 to TRBJ2-3; 7 bases are shared with TRBD2. CDR3 length equals 22 residues. Per the germline V gene, CDR1 is LNHNV and CDR2 is YYDKDF (reference sequence). The J segment lost 1 base and the V segment lost 5 bases, leaving 27 bases of the junction unmatched.

This rearrangement joins TRBV11-3 to TRBJ2-5; 7 bases are a match to TRBD1. The CDR3 consists of 15 residues. Germline assignment: CDR1 SGHNT and CDR2 YENEEA. J lost 1 base, V lost 3 bases, and 5 bases had no gene match. CDR3 sequence: CASSLNRGPQETQYF. The DNA for the CDR3 is TGTGCCAGCAGCTTGAACAGGGGACCCCAAGAGACCCAGTACTTC.

This clonotype was observed a handful of times. This rearrangement joins TRBV7-6 to TRBJ2-1; TRBD2 agrees at 11 bases. Germline V CDR1 and CDR2: SGHVS, FNYEAQ. CDR3 size: 18 residues. V gave up 2 bases and J gave up 4 bases; unmatched junction bases: 10. The CDR3 sequence is CASSLYGTSGVVYNEQFF. In DNA, the CDR3 is TGTGCCAGCAGCTTATATGGGACTAGCGGCGTAGTATACAATGAGCAGTTCTTC.

The sample holds a few counts of this clonotype. The gene calls are TRBV7-3 and TRBJ2-1; 9 positions match TRBD2. This CDR3 is 14 amino acids long. CDR1 is SGHTA, CDR2 FQGTGA, per germline. V trimming: 0 bases; J trimming: 6 bases; junction bases outside the gene matches: 0. The CDR3 loop reads CASSLTSGGNEQFF. In nucleotides, the CDR3 is TGTGCCAGCAGCTTAACTAGCGGGGGCAATGAGCAGTTCTTC.

This clonotype came up many times. The J gene is TRBJ2-7, the V gene TRBV11-2, with 8 bases matching TRBD1. Unmatched junction bases numbered 7, after V lost 3 bases and J lost 0 bases. Germline CDR1 SGHAT, CDR2 FQNNGV. The CDR3 has 16 residues. This CDR3 reads CASSLSGGTGSYEQYF. CDR3 bases: TGTGCCAGCAGCTTGTCGGGCGGGACAGGCTCCTACGAGCAGTACTTC.

This clonotype has a handful of counts. The V gene is TRBV5-1, the J gene TRBJ2-5; 7 nucleotides agree with TRBD1. The CDR3 totals 14 residues. With 5 bases clipped from V and 10 bases from J, the junction kept 14 bases outside the gene matches. Germline V gives CDR1 SGHRS, CDR2 YFSETQ. The CDR3 region is CASSTGTAKSGQYF. DNA of the CDR3: TGCGCCAGCAGTACCGGGACAGCCAAGAGTGGCCAGTACTTC.

V is TRBV29-1 and J is TRBJ1-1; a weak D match, TRBD1 (5 bases). The V gene's germline CDR1 is SQVTM and CDR2 ANQGSEA. This CDR3 region has 11 residues. V was pared by 6 bases and J by 5 bases, with 10 bases between. The CDR3 region is CSVHRWTEAFF. The CDR3, as DNA: TGCAGCGTCCACAGGTGGACTGAAGCTTTCTTT.

The chain combines TRBV11-3 with TRBJ2-1, with no clear D. The CDR3 has 14 amino acids. CDR1 is SGHNT and CDR2 is YENEEA in the germline V gene. Between the trimmed V and J ends, which lost 5 bases and 7 bases, there was a span of 15 bases. The CDR3 spells CASSVDPLGNEQFF. Written as DNA, the CDR3 is TGTGCCAGCAGCGTCGACCCCCTTGGGAATGAGCAGTTCTTC.

This clonotype was seen ten or more times. The chain has TRBV5-6 and TRBJ2-3; perhaps TRBD2 as D (6 bases). The CDR3 extends over 15 amino acids. V lost 4 bases to trimming and J lost 6 bases, with 18 bases between them. Germline-derived CDR1 and CDR2 are SGHDT and YYEEEE. In DNA, the CDR3 is TGTGCCAGCAGCCAACTTCGCGGGGATCTGGATACGCAGTATTTT. Its translation is CASSQLRGDLDTQYF.

This clonotype showed up many times. The junction shows a germline mismatch at one end, possibly a read error. V usage is TRBV7-7 and J usage is TRBJ2-3; 7 nucleotides agree with TRBD1. The CDR3 contains 14 residues. Germline V gene data show CDR1 as SSHAT and CDR2 as FNYEAQ (reference sequence). The CDR3 region has the DNA TGTGCTAGCAGCCCCCGACAGGGTGCAGATACGCAGTATTTT. Protein product: CASSPRQGADTQYF.

The chain recombines TRBV7-8 with TRBJ1-5; 7 positions match TRBD1. This CDR3 has 15 amino acids. V was clipped by 4 bases and J by 3 bases; unmatched bases: 6. The germline V gene has CDR1 SGHVS and CDR2 FQNEAQ. CDR3 nucleotide sequence: TGTGCCAGCAGCTCGACAGGGAGGAACAATCAGCCCCAGCATTTT. Protein: CASSSTGRNNQPQHF. Looking up the rest from reference TRBV7-8 and TRBJ1-5 gives the full variable domain: GAGVSQSPRYKVAKRGQDVALRCDPISGHVSLFWYQQALGQGPEFLTYFQNEAQLDKSGLPSDRFFAERPEGSVSTLKIQRTQQEDSAVYLCASSSTGRNNQPQHFGDGTRLSIL.

This clonotype was detected a few times. The chain carries TRBV5-6 and TRBJ2-5; either TRBD1 or TRBD2 may supply D (6 bases each). The CDR3 has 17 amino acids. V dropped 4 bases and J dropped 4 bases, with 23 bases sitting between them. Germline CDR1 and CDR2: SGHDT and YYEEEE. The CDR3 region is CASSTGRGRRLGETQYF. CDR3 nucleotides: TGTGCCAGCAGCACAGGCCGGGGGCGCAGGCTAGGAGAGACCCAGTACTTC.

The rearrangement uses TRBV7-2 and TRBJ2-4; 8 bases line up with TRBD2. This CDR3 contains 18 residues. The J segment lost 1 base and the V segment lost 0 bases, leaving 8 bases of the junction unmatched. CDR1 is SGHTA and CDR2 is FQGNSA in the germline V gene. Here the CDR3 DNA reads TGTGCCAGCAGCTTAGCCCCGGGGGGGATATGGGCCAAAAACATTCAGTACTTC. Its protein is CASSLAPGGIWAKNIQYF. The variable domain in full, with the rest retrieved from reference TRBV7-2 and TRBJ2-4, is GAGVSQSPSNKVTEKGKDVELRCDPISGHTALYWYRQSLGQGLEFLIYFQGNSAPDKSGLPSDRFSAERTGGSVSTLTIQRTQQEDSAVYLCASSLAPGGIWAKNIQYFGAGTRLSVL.

The chain combines TRBV7-2 with TRBJ1-2, with D possibly matching TRBD1 (5 bases). V gave up 5 bases and J gave up 4 bases, with 17 bases separating them. This CDR3 comprises 15 residues. Germline lookup yields CDR1 SGHTA and CDR2 FQGNSA. The CDR3 is CASSGRSGIGYGYTF. Written as DNA, the CDR3 is TGTGCCAGCAGCGGGCGCTCAGGGATCGGCTATGGCTACACCTTC.

This clonotype was detected a few times. This chain joins TRBV24-1 and TRBJ2-2; D uncertain. The germline CDR1 and CDR2 sequences are KGHDR and SFDVKD. The CDR3 has 14 residues. V was clipped by 5 bases and J by 0 bases, with 6 bases between them. The CDR3 loop is CATSGRANTGELFF. Written as DNA, the CDR3 is TGTGCCACCAGTGGTAGGGCGAACACCGGGGAGCTGTTTTTT.